The 26 T cell receptor beta chains presented below share a single source sample, sequenced in a study of blood T cell repertoires in COVID-19. The protocol was immunoSEQ multiplex PCR, while the TCRdb copy is restricted to in-frame clones and leaves out a portion. The top ten clones hold around an eighth of a sample with roughly 130,000 clones, more than 70% of them seen once. Source material: peripheral blood. Receptors originate from a woman aged 25 to 39 who had recovered from COVID-19.

This clone has just a few counts. V usage is TRBV19 and J usage is TRBJ1-1, with 8 bases fitting TRBD1. The CDR3 is 14 amino acids. V gave up 6 bases and J gave up 1 base; unmatched junction bases: 4. Looked up from germline, CDR1 is LNHDA and CDR2 is SQIVND (reference sequence). For the CDR3, the DNA is TGTGCCAGTAGACTACAGGGGGGGAACACTGAAGCTTTCTTT. It yields the protein CASRLQGGNTEAFF.

This sequence joins TRBV25-1 and TRBJ1-4; perhaps TRBD1 as D (6 bases). Germline values: CDR1 MGHDK, CDR2 SYGVNS. The CDR3 has 15 amino acids. With 5 bases removed from V and 6 bases from J, the gap between germline ends came to 16 bases. CDR3 loop: CASSSGQLDYEKLFF. CDR3 DNA: TGTGCCAGCAGTTCCGGACAGCTAGACTATGAAAAACTGTTTTTT.

V is TRBV5-1 and J is TRBJ1-3; no clear D gene. V lost 4 bases and J lost 0, with 8 bases in between. The V gene's germline CDR1 is SGHRS and CDR2 YFSETQ. The CDR3 loop spans 14 amino acids. CDR3 sequence: CASSRETSGNTIYF. CDR3 DNA: TGCGCCAGCAGCAGAGAAACCTCTGGAAACACCATATATTTT.

V and J are TRBV6-5 and TRBJ1-1; D unclear. Looked up from germline, CDR1 is MNHEY and CDR2 is SVGAGI. Trimming removed 2 bases from V and 1 base from J, with 11 bases in between. The CDR3 is 15 residues long. The CDR3 DNA follows: TGTGCCAGCAGTTACGACACACCTTCGAACACTGAAGCTTTCTTT. It codes for CASSYDTPSNTEAFF.

The genes are TRBV11-2 and TRBJ2-7; the match to TRBD2 covers 9 bases. The CDR3 spans 16 residues. Trimming took 1 base from V and 5 from J; bases not matched to a gene: 9. Germline CDR1 and CDR2: SGHAT and FQNNGV. CDR3 amino acids: CASSLGASGGWNEQYF. The CDR3 bases are TGTGCCAGCAGCTTAGGGGCCAGCGGGGGGTGGAACGAGCAGTACTTC.

The V and J genes are TRBV11-1 and TRBJ1-4; D perhaps matches TRBD1 (5 bases). This CDR3 has 14 amino acids. V was pared by 5 bases and J by 7 bases, with 14 bases between. From germline, CDR1 is SGHAT and CDR2 FQDESV (reference sequence). In DNA, the CDR3 is TGTGCCAGCAGCGCGACACTCGGGGGTGAAAAACTGTTTTTT. This codes for CASSATLGGEKLFF.

V gene TRBV7-8 combines with J gene TRBJ2-7; 8 bases line up with TRBD2. The ends lost 5 bases at V and 0 bases at J; junction bases unmatched: 6. The CDR3 spans 15 residues. Germline CDR1 is SGHVS and CDR2 is FQNEAQ. Here the CDR3 reads CASSDPRGVSYEQYF. The CDR3 DNA reads TGTGCCAGCAGCGACCCGCGGGGGGTCTCCTACGAGCAGTACTTC.

This chain links TRBV7-3 with TRBJ2-3, with a tentative D call TRBD2 (5 bases). CDR1 SGHTA and CDR2 FQGTGA come from the germline V gene. The CDR3 has 13 amino acids. The ends were cut back, 2 bases at V and 8 bases at J, with 11 bases in the middle. CDR3 protein: CASSLVFEGTQYF. CDR3 bases: TGTGCCAGCAGCTTAGTTTTCGAGGGTACGCAGTATTTT.

The V gene is TRBV7-8, the J gene TRBJ2-3; 8 bases line up with TRBD2. Germline trimming cut 5 bases from V and 4 bases from J; bases unmatched to any gene: 8. The germline V gene encodes CDR1 SGHVS and CDR2 FQNEAQ. The CDR3 runs to 15 residues. CDR3 in DNA: TGTGCCAGCAGCGGTAGCGGGATATTTCCAGATACGCAGTATTTT. Translating gives CASSGSGIFPDTQYF. The entire variable domain, with the rest obtained from reference TRBV7-8 and TRBJ2-3, is as follows: GAGVSQSPRYKVAKRGQDVALRCDPISGHVSLFWYQQALGQGPEFLTYFQNEAQLDKSGLPSDRFFAERPEGSVSTLKIQRTQQEDSAVYLCASSGSGIFPDTQYFGPGTRLTVL.

The chain joins TRBV18 to TRBJ2-1, with D possibly TRBD2 on 6 matching bases. CDR3 length equals 15 residues. Germline CDR1 reads KGHSH; CDR2 reads LQKENI. Trimming shortened V by 1 base and J by 3 bases, and 10 bases separated the two germline ends. CDR3 nucleotides: TGTGCCAGCTCACCACTGGAGGGTAGCTACAATGAGCAGTTCTTC. Protein: CASSPLEGSYNEQFF.

V gene TRBV15 combines with J gene TRBJ2-7; 8 nucleotides agree with TRBD2. CDR3 length: 15 amino acids. Losses at the gene ends were 3 bases for V and 1 base for J; bases not matched to a gene: 5. Per germline, CDR1 LNHNV and CDR2 YYDKDF (reference sequence). The CDR3 sequence: CATSRSSGSSYEQYF. DNA of the CDR3: TGTGCCACCAGCAGGTCTAGCGGGTCGTCCTACGAGCAGTACTTC.

CDR3: CASSPRAGYETEAFF. The CDR3 nucleotides are TGTGCCAGCAGCCCGAGGGCCGGATACGAGACTGAAGCTTTCTTT. The V and J genes are TRBV7-9 and TRBJ1-1; D gene unclear. Germline loops: CDR1 SEHNR, CDR2 FQNEAQ (reference sequence). There are 15 residues in the CDR3. V was trimmed by 5 bases and J by 5 bases, leaving 18 bases between them.

Only one count was recorded for this clone. The rearrangement uses TRBV18 and TRBJ1-1, with a tentative D call TRBD1 (6 bases). V was clipped by 4 bases and J by 0 bases, with 12 bases between them. Germline V gene data show CDR1 as KGHSH and CDR2 as LQKENI. This CDR3 comprises 15 residues. In DNA form, the CDR3 reads TGTGCCAGCTCACTAACACAGGGACTGAACACTGAAGCTTTCTTT. Encoded protein: CASSLTQGLNTEAFF.

The chain uses TRBV24-1 and TRBJ2-3; unclear D gene. Trimming removed 2 bases at V and 7 bases at J, with 9 bases between. CDR1 and CDR2 from the germline V gene are KGHDR and SFDVKD. This CDR3 has 13 amino acids. The CDR3 DNA reads as TGTGCCACCAGTGATTCACTATCACATACGCAGTATTTT. Translated: CATSDSLSHTQYF.

The gene calls are TRBV30 and TRBJ1-2; tentatively, D is TRBD1 (6 bases). V was trimmed by 4 bases and J by 7 bases, leaving 19 bases between them. Germline V gene sequence: CDR1 GTSNPN, CDR2 SVGIG (reference sequence). This CDR3 spans 14 amino acids. For the CDR3, the DNA is TGTGCCTGGACGCCAAACAGGGTGAATAGTGGCTACACCTTC. Protein product: CAWTPNRVNSGYTF.

This clone turned up a few times. V gene TRBV2 combines with J gene TRBJ1-4; D perhaps matches TRBD1 (6 bases). The V end lost 6 bases, the J end lost 6 bases, and 8 bases lay between the germline ends. CDR1 is SNHLY and CDR2 is FYNNEI in the germline V gene. The CDR3 is 12 amino acids. The CDR3, as DNA: TGTGCCAGCAGGTACAGGGATGAAAAACTGTTTTTT. This encodes CASRYRDEKLFF.

The chain combines TRBV13 with TRBJ1-1; D possibly corresponds to TRBD1 (6 bases). Trimming shortened V by 6 bases and J by 8 bases, and 13 bases separated the two germline ends. Germline CDR1 PRHDT, CDR2 FYEKMQ (reference sequence). The CDR3 is 12 residues long. The CDR3 loop reads CASRERQAEAFF. CDR3 in DNA: TGTGCCAGCAGGGAAAGACAGGCCGAAGCTTTCTTT.

The CDR3 coding sequence is TGTGCCAGCAGTGCGGCAGATACGCAGTATTTT. Translating it yields CASSAADTQYF. The chain links TRBV2 to TRBJ2-3; D gene ambiguous. Trimming cost V 4 bases and J 4 bases, with 3 bases left between them. The CDR3 has 11 residues. CDR1 and CDR2 from the germline V gene are SNHLY and FYNNEI.

V gene TRBV5-1 combines with J gene TRBJ1-6, with TRBD1 as a possible D gene (6 bases). V was cut by 5 bases and J by 6 bases, with 18 bases left in between. In germline, CDR1 is SGHRS, CDR2 YFSETQ. The CDR3 is 16 residues long. The CDR3 protein is CASSSLGGGSNSPLHF. DNA of the CDR3: TGCGCCAGCAGTTCTCTGGGGGGGGGCAGTAATTCACCCCTCCACTTT.

The V gene is TRBV7-9, the J gene TRBJ1-5; no clear D gene. Between the trimmed V and J ends, which lost 2 bases and 5 bases, there was a span of 7 bases. CDR1 and CDR2 (germline): SEHNR, FQNEAQ (reference sequence). The CDR3 contains 13 residues. CDR3 in amino acids: CASSLLADQPQHF. CDR3 coding DNA: TGTGCCAGCAGCTTATTAGCCGATCAGCCCCAGCATTTT.

The gene calls are TRBV19 and TRBJ2-3, with 9 bases matching TRBD1. This CDR3 is 14 amino acids long. The trim removed 5 bases at V and 10 bases at J, leaving 10 bases unmatched. Germline CDR1 and CDR2: LNHDA and SQIVND (reference sequence). Here the CDR3 DNA reads TGTGCCAGTAGTTCCGGGACAGGGAGAAAGGCGCAGTATTTT. Translated: CASSSGTGRKAQYF. The entire variable domain, with the rest obtained from reference TRBV19 and TRBJ2-3, is as follows: DGGITQSPKYLFRKEGQNVTLSCEQNLNHDAMYWYRQDPGQGLRLIYYSQIVNDFQKGDIAEGYSVSREKKESFPLTVTSAQKNPTAFYLCASSSGTGRKAQYFGPGTRLTVL.

The V and J genes are TRBV9 and TRBJ2-2, with D tentatively TRBD2 (6 bases). The length of the CDR3 is 15 residues. Germline assignment: CDR1 SGDLS and CDR2 YYNGEE. V lost 3 bases to trimming and J lost 5 bases, with 14 bases between them. The CDR3 is CASSEFLGGTGELFF. The CDR3 bases are TGTGCCAGCAGCGAGTTTTTGGGGGGAACCGGGGAGCTGTTTTTT.

V and J are TRBV6-5 and TRBJ2-7, with TRBD1 identical over 8 bases. In germline, CDR1 is MNHEY, CDR2 SVGAGI. The CDR3 has 16 residues. J gave up 3 bases and V 2 bases, and 9 bases lay outside the gene matches. In DNA form, the CDR3 reads TGTGCCAGCAGTTACGTAGACAGGGGAAGGCTCTACGAGCAGTACTTC. Protein product: CASSYVDRGRLYEQYF.

The J gene is TRBJ1-1, the V gene TRBV6-1; D is perhaps TRBD1 (5 bases). This CDR3 is 14 amino acids long. CDR1 MNHNS and CDR2 SASEGT come from the germline V gene. V lost 2 bases, J lost 5 bases, and 12 bases lay in between. The CDR3 reads CASSELGGVTEAFF. The CDR3 nucleotides read TGTGCCAGCAGTGAATTGGGGGGTGTAACTGAAGCTTTCTTT.

This clone was seen just once. The chain employs TRBV18 and TRBJ2-5; 10 bases agree with TRBD2. The CDR3 sequence is 14 residues long. Germline lookup yields CDR1 KGHSH and CDR2 LQKENI. The V segment lost 6 bases and the J segment 7 bases; nucleotides outside the gene matches: 8. Here the CDR3 DNA reads TGTGCCAGCTCTGCCGGGACTAGCGATAGGACCCAGTACTTC. It specifies CASSAGTSDRTQYF.

The genes are TRBV5-5 and TRBJ1-4, with 7 bases identical to TRBD1. The junction had 8 bases not matched to a gene; V was cut back by 5 bases and J by 1 base. Germline values: CDR1 SGHKS, CDR2 YYEKEE (reference sequence). CDR3 length equals 16 residues. The CDR3 spells CASRKDRVRTNEKLFF. CDR3 nucleotide sequence: TGTGCCAGCAGAAAAGACAGGGTTAGAACTAATGAAAAACTGTTTTTT.